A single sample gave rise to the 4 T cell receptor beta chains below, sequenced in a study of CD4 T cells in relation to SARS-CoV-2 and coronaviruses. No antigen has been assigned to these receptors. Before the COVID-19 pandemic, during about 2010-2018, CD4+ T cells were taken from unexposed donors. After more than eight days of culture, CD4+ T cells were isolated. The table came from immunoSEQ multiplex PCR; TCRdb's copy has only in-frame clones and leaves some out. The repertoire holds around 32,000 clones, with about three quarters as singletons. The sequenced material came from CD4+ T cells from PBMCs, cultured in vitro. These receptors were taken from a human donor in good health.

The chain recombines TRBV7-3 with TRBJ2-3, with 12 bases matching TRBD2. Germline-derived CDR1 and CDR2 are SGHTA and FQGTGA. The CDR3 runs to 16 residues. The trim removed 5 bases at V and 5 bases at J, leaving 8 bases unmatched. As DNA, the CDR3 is TGTGCCAGCAGCCCAGCTAGCGGGAGGGCCGGAGATACGCAGTATTTT. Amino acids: CASSPASGRAGDTQYF.

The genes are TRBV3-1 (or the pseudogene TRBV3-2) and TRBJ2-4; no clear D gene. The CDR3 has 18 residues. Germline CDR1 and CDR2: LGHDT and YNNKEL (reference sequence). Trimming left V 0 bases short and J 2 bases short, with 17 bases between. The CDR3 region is CASSQESPVRVTKNIQYF. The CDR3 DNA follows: TGTGCCAGCAGCCAAGAGTCGCCGGTGCGAGTGACCAAAAACATTCAGTACTTC.

In nucleotides, the CDR3 is TGCGCCAGCAGCCCGATGGGGACAGGGAAAGCTTTCTTT. This gives the protein CASSPMGTGKAFF. This chain connects TRBV4-3 to TRBJ1-1; 9 bases map to TRBD1. This CDR3 is 13 amino acids long. Germline values: CDR1 LGHNA, CDR2 YSLEER. Losses at the gene ends were 4 bases for V and 9 bases for J; bases not matched to a gene: 6.

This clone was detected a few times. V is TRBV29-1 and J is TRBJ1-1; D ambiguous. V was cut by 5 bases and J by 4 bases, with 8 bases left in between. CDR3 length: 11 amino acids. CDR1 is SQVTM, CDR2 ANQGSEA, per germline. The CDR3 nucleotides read TGCAGCGTTCAGGCTGTCACTGAAGCTTTCTTT. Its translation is CSVQAVTEAFF.